The T cell receptor (beta chain) under discussion was sequenced for a study of T cells in Graves' hyperthyroidism and ophthalmopathy. RNA transcripts yielded amplified TCR beta CDR3 regions. In the first-round RT-PCR of the TCR CDR3, the HTBI primer set was used. TCRdb recomputed calls from the multiplex PCR reads with MiXCR, one row per CDR3 protein. The sample shows roughly 570,000 distinct CDR3 sequences, 40% to 55% of them seen only once. This clonotype was seen at least ten times. In germline, CDR1 is ENHRY, CDR2 SYGVKD. Trimming shortened V by 3 bases and J by 7 bases, and 15 bases separated the two germline ends. CDR3 length equals 14 residues. The study left out patients who had uncontrolled infection, other autoimmune disease, pregnancy or lactation.

Sequences were obtained from peripheral blood or thyroid tissue (not recorded which). The V gene is TRBV10-3, the J gene TRBJ1-1, with TRBD1 as a possible D gene (5 bases). This TCR derives from an adult woman with Graves' disease, either hyperthyroidism or ophthalmopathy (not recorded which). CDR3 coding DNA: TGTGCCATCAGTGAATGGGGGGAGGACGGTGAAGCTTTCTTT. Its protein product is CAISEWGEDGEAFF.